Following are 24 T cell receptor beta chains from one sample sequenced in a study of OX40 agonist ivuxolimab in advanced cancers. The table came from immunoSEQ multiplex PCR; TCRdb's copy has only in-frame clones and leaves some out. The sample holds over 30,000 clones, around four fifths seen once. This material consisted of CD4+ or CD8+ T cells sorted from blood, taken in a trial of the OX40 agonist ivuxolimab. The receptors were gathered from an adult with an advanced solid tumor such as melanoma, head and neck, liver or kidney cancer.

The chain links TRBV9 to TRBJ2-5; D call uncertain. The last part of the DNA fits TRBJ2-7 better; the J call may be wrong. This CDR3 comprises 14 residues. Germline CDR1 SGDLS, CDR2 YYNGEE. Here the CDR3 reads CASSVGYGAYEQYF. As DNA, the CDR3 is TGTGCCAGCAGCGTCGGCTATGGAGCCTACGAGCAGTACTTC.

This chain connects TRBV4-1 to TRBJ2-2, with 8 bases matching TRBD1. V shed 0 bases, J shed 3 bases, and the junction held 9 bases outside the gene matches. Germline CDR1 is MGHRA and CDR2 is YSYEKL. CDR3 length: 18 residues. The chain's CDR3 is CASSQDQGANFYTGELFF. The CDR3 DNA reads TGCGCCAGCAGCCAAGATCAGGGGGCGAATTTTTACACCGGGGAGCTGTTTTTT.

The V and J genes are TRBV5-1 and TRBJ1-2; 9 bases match TRBD1. The trim removed 4 bases at V and 8 bases at J, leaving 9 bases unmatched. This CDR3 region has 14 residues. Germline loops: CDR1 SGHRS, CDR2 YFSETQ. The CDR3 sequence: CASSTGGAGSGYTF. For the CDR3, the DNA is TGCGCCAGCAGCACAGGGGGCGCAGGGTCCGGCTACACCTTC.

The V and J genes are TRBV4-1 and TRBJ2-2; possibly TRBD2 for D (5 bases). The CDR3 runs to 15 residues. The germline V gene has CDR1 MGHRA and CDR2 YSYEKL. Trimming removed 0 bases from V and 7 bases from J, with 12 bases in between. In DNA, the CDR3 is TGCGCCAGCAGCCAAGATGGAGGTGGAATCGGGGAGCTGTTTTTT. This gives the protein CASSQDGGGIGELFF.

This clone was observed a single time. The rearrangement uses TRBV7-8 and TRBJ1-4, with D perhaps TRBD1 (5 bases). The CDR3 runs 14 residues. CDR1 is SGHVS and CDR2 is FQNEAQ in the germline V gene. The ends were cut back, 3 bases at V and 6 bases at J, with 11 bases in the middle. The CDR3 sequence: CASSLTWGYEKLFF. CDR3 bases: TGTGCCAGCAGCTTGACCTGGGGGTATGAAAAACTGTTTTTT.

This chain connects TRBV6-1 to TRBJ2-3, with 11 bases that match TRBD1. The germline V gene encodes CDR1 MNHNS and CDR2 SASEGT. V was clipped by 4 bases and J by 4 bases; unmatched bases: 1. The CDR3 runs to 14 residues. CDR3 sequence (DNA): TGTGCCAGCAGTGGGGGACAGGGGGCAGATACGCAGTATTTT. Protein product: CASSGGQGADTQYF.

The chain uses TRBV6-1 and TRBJ2-5, with D perhaps assigned TRBD1 or TRBD2 (5 bases each). The CDR3 has 12 amino acids. The V end lost 5 bases, the J end lost 4 bases, and 8 bases lay between the germline ends. Germline assignment: CDR1 MNHNS and CDR2 SASEGT. The CDR3 DNA reads TGTGCCAGCAGTACAGGAGGAGAGACCCAGTACTTC. This sequence encodes CASSTGGETQYF.

The J gene is TRBJ2-7, the V gene TRBV10-1; D gene ambiguous. The CDR3 is made up of 13 amino acids. V dropped 4 bases and J dropped 3 bases, with 10 bases sitting between them. CDR1 and CDR2 (germline): WNHNN, SYGVQD (reference sequence). The CDR3 protein is CASSVATGYEQYF. CDR3 DNA sequence: TGCGCCAGCAGTGTTGCAACTGGCTACGAGCAGTACTTC.

The chain couples TRBV11-2 to TRBJ2-7; D is undetermined. V lost 5 bases and J 2 bases, leaving 10 bases between the germline ends. This CDR3 has 13 residues. CDR1 and CDR2 (germline): SGHAT, FQNNGV. The CDR3 nucleotides are TGTGCCAGCAGCCCCCCCGGGCCCTACGAGCAGTACTTC. It codes for CASSPPGPYEQYF.

The chain is built from TRBV18 and TRBJ2-7; D possibly matches TRBD1 or TRBD2 (5 bases each). With 3 bases removed from V and 2 bases from J, the gap between germline ends came to 11 bases. CDR1 and CDR2 from the germline V gene are KGHSH and LQKENI. This CDR3 has 14 residues. This CDR3 reads CASSPGTATYEQYF. The CDR3 DNA follows: TGTGCCAGCTCACCTGGGACGGCTACCTACGAGCAGTACTTC.

This chain joins TRBV4-1 and TRBJ2-2, with D tentatively TRBD1 (5 bases). The CDR3 spans 15 residues. The germline CDR1 and CDR2 sequences are MGHRA and YSYEKL. The V and J ends lost 1 base and 5 bases respectively, with 11 bases between them. CDR3 coding DNA: TGCGCCAGCAGCCAAGCCGGGCAGGGAACCGGGGAGCTGTTTTTT. This gives the protein CASSQAGQGTGELFF.

This chain links TRBV12-5 with TRBJ2-3; D gene unclear. Germline assignment: CDR1 LGHNT and CDR2 FRNRAP. This CDR3 comprises 15 residues. V lost 0 bases and J 2 bases, leaving 9 bases between the germline ends. The CDR3 here is CASGLVLGPTDTQYF. In DNA, the CDR3 is TGTGCTAGTGGTTTGGTATTAGGGCCCACAGATACGCAGTATTTT.

The chain recombines TRBV27 with TRBJ1-5, with 8 positions matching TRBD1. The V and J ends lost 5 bases and 3 bases, in that order; junction bases with no gene match: 9. This CDR3 is 16 amino acids long. Germline CDR1 MNHEY, CDR2 SMNVEV (reference sequence). The CDR3 bases are TGTGCCAGCAGTCCTAGGACAGGGTGGGACAATCAGCCCCAGCATTTT. This encodes CASSPRTGWDNQPQHF.

This rearrangement joins TRBV30 to TRBJ2-7; D gene unclear. Germline CDR1 GTSNPN, CDR2 SVGIG (reference sequence). There are 12 residues in the CDR3. The V end was cut by 1 base, the J end by 3 bases, with 7 bases between. As DNA, the CDR3 is TGTGCCTGGAGTGAACAAGGCTACGAGCAGTACTTC. Its translation is CAWSEQGYEQYF.

The rearrangement uses TRBV11-2 and TRBJ2-7, with D unclear. V was trimmed by 4 bases and J by 1 base, leaving 14 bases between them. The CDR3 totals 15 residues. From germline, CDR1 is SGHAT and CDR2 FQNNGV. This CDR3 is CASSSLRDKSYEQYF. As DNA, the CDR3 is TGTGCCAGCAGCTCCCTCCGAGACAAGTCCTACGAGCAGTACTTC.

The rearrangement links TRBV7-9 to TRBJ2-1, with 7 bases that match TRBD1. Unmatched junction bases numbered 9, after V lost 2 bases and J lost 8 bases. This CDR3 has 15 amino acids. Germline CDR1 and CDR2: SEHNR and FQNEAQ (reference sequence). The CDR3 is CASSLLTGTPHEQFF. In nucleotides, the CDR3 is TGTGCCAGCAGCTTACTGACAGGGACCCCACATGAGCAGTTCTTC.

The V and J genes are TRBV9 and TRBJ1-2; 7 bases map to TRBD1. This CDR3 is 14 amino acids long. Germline CDR1 reads SGDLS; CDR2 reads YYNGEE. V was clipped by 3 bases and J by 2 bases; unmatched bases: 4. The CDR3: CASSDRTGNYGYTF. CDR3 bases: TGTGCCAGCAGCGACCGGACAGGCAACTATGGCTACACCTTC.

This clone was counted once. The rearrangement uses TRBV2 and TRBJ2-5; 8 nucleotides align to TRBD2. There are 17 residues in the CDR3. The V and J ends lost 3 bases and 3 bases, in that order; junction bases with no gene match: 12. CDR1 is SNHLY, CDR2 FYNNEI, per germline. CDR3 loop: CASSEWGQVAGKETQYF. The CDR3 nucleotides read TGTGCCAGCAGTGAGTGGGGGCAGGTAGCGGGGAAAGAGACCCAGTACTTC.

V gene TRBV5-4 combines with J gene TRBJ1-6, with 7 positions matching TRBD1. Germline trimming cut 2 bases from V and 8 bases from J; bases unmatched to any gene: 4. CDR3 length equals 14 residues. The V gene's germline CDR1 is SGHNT and CDR2 YYREEE (reference sequence). The CDR3 nucleotides read TGTGCCAGCAGCTTAACAGGGGAGGATTCACCCCTCCACTTT. It is translated as CASSLTGEDSPLHF.

The chain joins TRBV7-8 to TRBJ2-5; 8 nucleotides match TRBD1. The CDR3 covers 16 residues. CDR1 SGHVS and CDR2 FQNEAQ come from the germline V gene. After removal of 0 bases from V and 5 bases from J, the junction contained 8 bases not matched to a gene. The CDR3 DNA reads TGTGCCAGCAGCTTAGCGCCTCAGGGGGCCAGGGAGACCCAGTACTTC. Protein sequence: CASSLAPQGARETQYF.

In regard to this clone: Sequence at one end of the junction differs from germline and may be a read error. CDR3 amino acids: CTSSESQENYGYTF. In DNA, the CDR3 is TGTACCAGCAGTGAAAGCCAGGAGAACTATGGCTACACCTTC. This chain connects TRBV25-1 to TRBJ1-2; D not resolved. Germline V gives CDR1 MGHDK, CDR2 SYGVNS. This CDR3 contains 14 residues.

V is TRBV7-9 and J is TRBJ1-5; D uncertain. The V end was cut by 5 bases, the J end by 7 bases, with 15 bases between. The CDR3 is 14 residues long. Germline CDR1 SEHNR, CDR2 FQNEAQ (reference sequence). CDR3 nucleotide sequence: TGTGCCAGCAGCCTTGGAACACTAGAGCAGCCCCAGCATTTT. Translated: CASSLGTLEQPQHF.

This clone was found a few times. The rearrangement uses TRBV2 and TRBJ2-2; D is unclear. The germline V gene encodes CDR1 SNHLY and CDR2 FYNNEI. Trimming cost V 3 bases and J 1 base, with 6 bases left between them. This CDR3 has 14 residues. The CDR3: CASSDPVNTGELFF. The CDR3 DNA is TGTGCCAGCAGTGATCCGGTGAACACCGGGGAGCTGTTTTTT. The whole variable domain, filled in from reference TRBV2 and TRBJ2-2, reads EPEVTQTPSHQVTQMGQEVILRCVPISNHLYFYWYRQILGQKVEFLVSFYNNEISEKSEIFDDQFSVERPDGSNFTLKIRSTKLEDSAMYFCASSDPVNTGELFFGEGSRLTVL.

This chain links TRBV18 with TRBJ2-3; TRBD2 agrees at 10 bases. This CDR3 region has 15 residues. Germline CDR1 and CDR2: KGHSH and LQKENI. V lost 5 bases and J lost 1; bases outside the gene matches: 3. The CDR3 region is CASSVSGGGTDTQYF. CDR3 DNA: TGTGCCAGCTCAGTCAGCGGGGGGGGCACAGATACGCAGTATTTT.